Below, 8 T cell receptor beta chains from the same sample are listed, as sequenced in a study of cytomegalovirus exposure and HLA in healthy donors. This PCR relied on a set of 60 Vbeta primers and 13 Jbeta primers. Profiled with immunoSEQ multiplex PCR; TCRdb holds only in-frame clones, not every one. The sample records about 200,000 clones, 65% to 90% being singletons. Sequencing was carried out using PBMCs. The receptors here all came from a woman aged 50 to 60 in good health and CMV-seronegative.

The rearrangement joins TRBV9 to TRBJ2-2; 7 bases are shared with TRBD2. The trim removed 4 bases at V and 2 bases at J, leaving 5 bases unmatched. The CDR3 sequence is 15 residues long. The germline gives CDR1 SGDLS, CDR2 YYNGEE. CDR3 region: CASSIERENTGELFF. CDR3 in DNA: TGTGCCAGCAGCATCGAGCGGGAAAACACCGGGGAGCTGTTTTTT.

The chain couples TRBV21-1 to TRBJ1-2. TRBV21-1 is given as a pseudogene. The CDR3 extends over 16 amino acids. CDR3: CASSKMSGGANYGYTF. In DNA form, the CDR3 reads TGTGCCAGCAGCAAAATGTCGGGGGGCGCGAACTATGGCTACACCTTC.

In regard to this clone: The same CDR3 is also encoded by other DNA sequences in this sample. The chain joins TRBV28 to TRBJ1-1; TRBD1 aligns across 8 bases. The CDR3 loop spans 14 amino acids. Germline V gene data show CDR1 as MDHEN and CDR2 as SYDVKM. The V segment lost 3 bases and the J segment 1 base; nucleotides outside the gene matches: 1. CDR3 coding DNA: TGTGCCAGCAGTTTTCAGGGGGCGAACACTGAAGCTTTCTTT. Its translation: CASSFQGANTEAFF.

J is TRBJ1-2 and V is TRBV29-1; D is possibly TRBD1 (6 bases). Germline assignment: CDR1 SQVTM and CDR2 ANQGSEA. Trimming stripped 4 bases from V and 8 bases from J, with 23 bases between. CDR3 length: 15 amino acids. CDR3 nucleotides: TGCAGCGTTGGAGGGTGGGCAGGGGAGGGGAGCGGCTACACCTTC. Translating gives CSVGGWAGEGSGYTF.

V and J are TRBV6-5 and TRBJ1-2, with a weak D call TRBD1 (6 bases). The CDR3 extends over 15 amino acids. Germline assignment: CDR1 MNHEY and CDR2 SVGAGI. Trimming left V 0 bases short and J 8 bases short, with 16 bases between. CDR3: CASSYSGTPNRGYTF. The CDR3 nucleotides are TGTGCCAGCAGTTACTCGGGGACACCTAATCGAGGCTACACCTTC.

V is TRBV27 and J is TRBJ2-5; 7 nucleotides match TRBD2. V lost 8 bases, J lost 5 bases, and 5 bases stayed unmatched. Germline CDR1 is MNHEY and CDR2 is SMNVEV (reference sequence). The length of the CDR3 is 12 residues. The CDR3, as DNA: TGTGCCAGCTGGGGCGGGAGTGAGACCCAGTACTTC. Residues: CASWGGSETQYF.

The J gene is TRBJ1-1, the V gene TRBV6-6; 8 positions match TRBD1. The germline V gene has CDR1 MNHNY and CDR2 SVGAGI (reference sequence). V dropped 7 bases and J dropped 1; count of bases not matched to a gene: 8. The CDR3 covers 15 residues. The CDR3 region has the DNA TGTGCCAGCACCAATCCCCAGGGGGCGAACACTGAAGCTTTCTTT. This encodes CASTNPQGANTEAFF.

The gene calls are TRBV19 and TRBJ2-1, with 9 bases fitting TRBD1. CDR3 length: 13 residues. Unmatched junction bases numbered 1, after V lost 5 bases and J lost 5 bases. CDR1 and CDR2 from the germline V gene are LNHDA and SQIVND (reference sequence). The CDR3 DNA follows: TGTGCCAGTAGTCGGGACAGGGACAATGAGCAGTTCTTC. It specifies CASSRDRDNEQFF.